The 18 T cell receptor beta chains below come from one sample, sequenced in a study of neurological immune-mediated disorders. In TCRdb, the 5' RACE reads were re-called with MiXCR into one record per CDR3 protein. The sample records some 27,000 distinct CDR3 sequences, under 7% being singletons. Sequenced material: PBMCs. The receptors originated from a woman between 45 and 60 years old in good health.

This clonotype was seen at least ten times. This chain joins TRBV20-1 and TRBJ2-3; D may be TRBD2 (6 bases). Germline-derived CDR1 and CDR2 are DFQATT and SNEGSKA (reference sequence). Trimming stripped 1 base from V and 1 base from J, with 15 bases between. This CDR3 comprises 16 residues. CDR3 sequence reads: CSARVKMVAGTDTQYF. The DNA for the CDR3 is TGCAGTGCTAGAGTAAAAATGGTAGCGGGCACAGATACGCAGTATTTT.

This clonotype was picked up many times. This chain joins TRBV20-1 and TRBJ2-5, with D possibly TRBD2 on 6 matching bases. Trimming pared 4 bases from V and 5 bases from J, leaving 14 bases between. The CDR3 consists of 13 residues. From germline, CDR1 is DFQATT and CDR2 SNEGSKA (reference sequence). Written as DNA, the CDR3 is TGCAGTGCTATGGGGGACTGGGAGGAGACCCAGTACTTC. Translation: CSAMGDWEETQYF.

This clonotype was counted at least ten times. CDR3 protein: CASSLGGGEGNEQFF. Written as DNA, the CDR3 is TGCGCCAGCAGCTTGGGAGGAGGGGAGGGCAATGAGCAGTTCTTC. The rearrangement uses TRBV5-1 and TRBJ2-1; 7 bases fit TRBD2. The CDR3 covers 15 residues. Germline V gives CDR1 SGHRS, CDR2 YFSETQ. J was trimmed by 6 bases and V by 0 bases; bases with no gene match: 6.

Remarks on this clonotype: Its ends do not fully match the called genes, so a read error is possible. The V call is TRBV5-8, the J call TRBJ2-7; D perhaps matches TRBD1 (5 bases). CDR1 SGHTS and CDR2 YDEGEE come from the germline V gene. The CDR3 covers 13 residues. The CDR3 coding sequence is TGTGCCAGCAACCTAGACAGTGGCTACGAGCAGTACTTT. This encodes CASNLDSGYEQYF.

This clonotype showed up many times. The CDR3 is CSARTGGGMNTEAFF. DNA of the CDR3: TGCAGTGCTAGGACAGGGGGGGGAATGAACACTGAAGCTTTCTTT. The V and J genes are TRBV20-1 and TRBJ1-1; 9 bases are a match to TRBD1. The V gene end was trimmed by 3 bases and the J gene end by 0 bases; junction bases not matched to a gene: 5. CDR3 length equals 15 residues. Germline V gene lookup returns CDR1 DFQATT and CDR2 SNEGSKA (reference sequence).

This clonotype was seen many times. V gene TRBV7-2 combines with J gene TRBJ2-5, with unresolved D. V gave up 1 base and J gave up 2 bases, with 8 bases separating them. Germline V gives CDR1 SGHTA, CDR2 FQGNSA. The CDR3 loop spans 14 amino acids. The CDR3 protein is CASSLVSGQETQYF. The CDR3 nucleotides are TGTGCCAGCAGCTTAGTGTCCGGACAAGAGACCCAGTACTTC.

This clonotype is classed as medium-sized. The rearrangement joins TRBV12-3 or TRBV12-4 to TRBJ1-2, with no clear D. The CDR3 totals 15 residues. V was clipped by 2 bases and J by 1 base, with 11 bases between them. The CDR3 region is CASSLSQRLNYGYTF. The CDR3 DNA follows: TGTGCCAGCAGTTTAAGTCAACGACTTAACTATGGCTACACCTTC.

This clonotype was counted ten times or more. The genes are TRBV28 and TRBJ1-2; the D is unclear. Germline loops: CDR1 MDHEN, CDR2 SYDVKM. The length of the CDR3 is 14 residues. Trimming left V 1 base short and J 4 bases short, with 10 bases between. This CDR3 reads CASSLSSKVYGYTF. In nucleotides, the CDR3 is TGTGCCAGCAGTTTATCGTCGAAGGTCTATGGCTACACCTTC.

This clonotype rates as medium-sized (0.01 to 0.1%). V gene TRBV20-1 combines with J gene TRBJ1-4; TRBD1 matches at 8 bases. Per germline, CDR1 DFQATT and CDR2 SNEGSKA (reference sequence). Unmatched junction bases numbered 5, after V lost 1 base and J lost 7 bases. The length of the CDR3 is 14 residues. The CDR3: CSARVTGGSEKLFF. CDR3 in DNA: TGCAGTGCTAGAGTAACAGGGGGTAGTGAAAAACTGTTTTTT.

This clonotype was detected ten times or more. The chain's CDR3 is CAISTLQGGTGELFF. CDR3 coding DNA: TGTGCCATCAGCACCTTACAAGGGGGCACCGGGGAGCTGTTTTTT. The V call is TRBV10-3, the J call TRBJ2-2; D is perhaps TRBD1 (6 bases). This CDR3 is built from 15 residues. CDR1 ENHRY and CDR2 SYGVKD come from the germline V gene. The V and J ends lost 6 bases and 4 bases respectively, with 15 bases between them.

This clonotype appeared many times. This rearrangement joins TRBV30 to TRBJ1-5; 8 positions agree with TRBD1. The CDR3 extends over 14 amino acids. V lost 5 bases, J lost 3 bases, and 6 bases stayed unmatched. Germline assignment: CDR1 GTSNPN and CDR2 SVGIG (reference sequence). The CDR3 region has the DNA TGTGCCTGGGCAGACAGGGGAAACAATCAGCCCCAGCATTTT. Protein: CAWADRGNNQPQHF.

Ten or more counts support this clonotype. The chain's CDR3 is CASSLMGGEAEKLFF. Here the CDR3 DNA reads TGCGCCAGCAGCTTGATGGGAGGGGAGGCTGAAAAACTGTTTTTT. The V call is TRBV5-1, the J call TRBJ1-4; maybe TRBD1 (5 bases). V shed 1 base and J shed 7 bases, with 14 bases lying between them. Germline CDR1 and CDR2: SGHRS and YFSETQ. This CDR3 has 15 amino acids.

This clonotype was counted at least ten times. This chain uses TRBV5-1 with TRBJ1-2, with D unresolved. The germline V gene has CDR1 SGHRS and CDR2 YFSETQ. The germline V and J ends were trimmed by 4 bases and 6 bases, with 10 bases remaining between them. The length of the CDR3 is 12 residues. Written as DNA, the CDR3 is TGCGCCAGCAGCCTAAGCGGGGATGGCTACACCTTC. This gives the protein CASSLSGDGYTF.

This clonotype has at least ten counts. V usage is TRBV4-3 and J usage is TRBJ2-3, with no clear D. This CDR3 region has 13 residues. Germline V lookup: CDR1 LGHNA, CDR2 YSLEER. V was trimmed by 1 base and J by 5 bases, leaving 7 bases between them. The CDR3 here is CASSQVVGDTQYF. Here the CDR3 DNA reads TGCGCCAGCAGCCAAGTCGTGGGAGATACGCAGTATTTT.

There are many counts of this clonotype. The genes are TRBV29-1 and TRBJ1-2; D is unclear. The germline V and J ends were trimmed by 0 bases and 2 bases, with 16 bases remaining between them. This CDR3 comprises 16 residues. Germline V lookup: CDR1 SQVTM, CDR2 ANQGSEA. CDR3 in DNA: TGCAGCGTTGAAGATCTTAAGGAGGGAGGAAACTATGGCTACACCTTC. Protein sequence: CSVEDLKEGGNYGYTF.

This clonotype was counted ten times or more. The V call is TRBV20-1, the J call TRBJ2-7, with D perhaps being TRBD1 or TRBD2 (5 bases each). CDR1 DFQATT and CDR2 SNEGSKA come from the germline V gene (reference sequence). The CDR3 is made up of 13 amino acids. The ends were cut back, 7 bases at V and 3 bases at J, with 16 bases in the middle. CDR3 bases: TGCAGTGGAACCCCGGGGCCGAACTACGAGCAGTACTTC. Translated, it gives CSGTPGPNYEQYF.

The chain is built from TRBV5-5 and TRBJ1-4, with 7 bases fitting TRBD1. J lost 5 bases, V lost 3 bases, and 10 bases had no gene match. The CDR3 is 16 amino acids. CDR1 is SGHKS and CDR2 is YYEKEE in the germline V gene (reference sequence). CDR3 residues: CASSSRQGTENEKLFF. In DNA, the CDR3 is TGTGCCAGCAGCTCAAGACAGGGAACTGAAAATGAAAAACTGTTTTTT. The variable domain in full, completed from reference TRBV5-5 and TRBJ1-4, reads DAGVTQSPTHLIKTRGQQVTLRCSPISGHKSVSWYQQVLGQGPQFIFQYYEKEERGRGNFPDRFSARQFPNYSSELNVNALLLGDSALYLCASSSRQGTENEKLFFGSGTQLSVL.

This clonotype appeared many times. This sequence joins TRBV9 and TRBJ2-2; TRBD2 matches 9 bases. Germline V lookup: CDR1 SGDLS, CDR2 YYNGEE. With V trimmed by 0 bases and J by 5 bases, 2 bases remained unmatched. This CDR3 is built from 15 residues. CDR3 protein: CASSVGGRGTGELFF. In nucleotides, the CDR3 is TGTGCCAGCAGCGTAGGCGGGAGGGGAACCGGGGAGCTGTTTTTT.